The clone carrying this TCR beta chain has just a few counts. Its specificity is not known. The V gene's germline CDR1 is SGHAT and CDR2 FQNNGV. The V gene lost 3 bases and the J gene lost 3 bases, with 5 bases spanning the gap. CDR3 length: 12 residues. These data are taken from a study of beta chain features in type 1 diabetes. Study-wide results and caveats: The study found moderately but significantly shorter TCRB CDR3s in all four CD4+ subsets of Type 1 diabetes patients.

The study reverse transcribed the entire isolated RNA, so it sequenced expressed TCRB transcripts. Here immunoSEQ multiplex PCR was the method, and the copy in TCRdb shows in-frame clones only, minus some. This repertoire shows about 260,000 clones, approximately 20% found once; its top ten account for 0.028%. The genes are TRBV11-2 and TRBJ2-5; D gene uncertain. The sequence derives from a woman between 40 and 55 years old with type 1 diabetes. What was sequenced was naive CD4+ T cells from blood. CDR3: CASSLSEETQYF. The CDR3 DNA reads TGTGCCAGCAGCTTGTCCGAAGAGACCCAGTACTTC.